One and the same sample provided the 5 T cell receptor beta chains below, sequenced in a study of T cell changes during pregnancy in multiple sclerosis. Libraries were prepared by immunoSEQ multiplex PCR; TCRdb keeps only in-frame clonotypes and omits some of them. The sample includes 70,000 to 85,000 clones, about 90% of them seen just once. Sample: peripheral blood, taken before pregnancy. These receptors all come from a female donor with multiple sclerosis, enrolled in a pregnancy study.

The chain uses TRBV29-1 and TRBJ2-3; 10 bases fit TRBD2. This CDR3 has 14 amino acids. The ends lost 7 bases at V and 1 base at J; junction bases unmatched: 5. Germline V gene sequence: CDR1 SQVTM, CDR2 ANQGSEA. Here the CDR3 reads CSAGTSGGTDTQYF. In nucleotides, the CDR3 is TGCAGCGCAGGTACTAGCGGGGGCACAGATACGCAGTATTTT.

This rearrangement joins TRBV15 to TRBJ1-2, with TRBD1 matching 8 bases. The CDR3 loop spans 15 amino acids. The trim removed 1 base at V and 8 bases at J, leaving 9 bases unmatched. Germline V CDR1 and CDR2: LNHNV, YYDKDF (reference sequence). Written as DNA, the CDR3 is TGTGCCACCAGCAGAGGGGAGTTGGACAGGGCCGGCTACACCTTC. Its translation is CATSRGELDRAGYTF.

The chain uses TRBV5-4 and TRBJ1-1; D gene uncertain. The CDR3 runs 11 residues. CDR1 is SGHNT and CDR2 is YYREEE in the germline V gene (reference sequence). V was trimmed by 7 bases and J by 4 bases, leaving 8 bases between them. CDR3 amino acids: CASGVSTEAFF. In DNA form, the CDR3 reads TGTGCCAGCGGAGTAAGCACTGAAGCTTTCTTT.

The chain employs TRBV5-6 and TRBJ1-1, with a weak D call TRBD1 (6 bases). This CDR3 is built from 12 residues. Between the trimmed V and J ends, which lost 4 bases and 8 bases, there was a span of 12 bases. From germline, CDR1 is SGHDT and CDR2 YYEEEE. The CDR3 nucleotides are TGTGCCAGCAGCATAGGACAGCGGGAAGCTTTCTTT. It specifies CASSIGQREAFF. The full variable domain, rest sourced from reference TRBV5-6 and TRBJ1-1, is DAGVTQSPTHLIKTRGQQVTLRCSPKSGHDTVSWYQQALGQGPQFIFQYYEEEERQRGNFPDRFSGHQFPNYSSELNVNALLLGDSALYLCASSIGQREAFFGQGTRLTVV.

J is TRBJ1-3 and V is TRBV6-1, with a tentative D call TRBD1 (6 bases). Trimming pared 5 bases from V and 2 bases from J, leaving 13 bases between. The length of the CDR3 is 15 residues. Germline CDR1 reads MNHNS; CDR2 reads SASEGT. Here the CDR3 DNA reads TGTGCCAGCAGTATGCAGGGGTTAGCTGGAAACACCATATATTTT. Translation gives CASSMQGLAGNTIYF.